These T cell receptor beta chains were read from a single sample in a study of T cell changes during pregnancy in multiple sclerosis. Clones were read by immunoSEQ multiplex PCR, and TCRdb kept only the in-frame ones, dropping some. Among tens of thousands of clones listed, about 90% were seen once. This specimen was peripheral blood, taken in the first trimester of pregnancy. These receptors originate from a female donor with multiple sclerosis, enrolled in a pregnancy study. Each CDR3 is given with its conserved first and last residue. The D gene is left open where the match is weak. Size tells how often a clone was seen (once, few, many) or the class of an expanded clone, and some rows leave it out.

cdr3_nt cdr3_aa clone_size j_call d_call cdr3_length v_call
TGTGCCAGCAGTCGTACTGCGTCGACAGTCATGAACACTGAAGCTTTCTTT CASSRTASTVMNTEAFF NA TRBJ1-1 NA 17 TRBV28
TGTGCCAGTAATCCGGACAGGGAGGACACCGGGGAGCTGTTTTTT CASNPDREDTGELFF NA TRBJ2-2 TRBD1 15 TRBV19
TGTGCCAGCAGCTTGTACAGGTCTAACTATGGCTACACCTTC CASSLYRSNYGYTF NA TRBJ1-2 NA 14 TRBV5-6
TGTGCCAGCAGCTTTGAACAGGGTGATCAGCCCCAGCATTTT CASSFEQGDQPQHF NA TRBJ1-5 NA 14 TRBV7-2
TGTGCCTGGGGCGACAGGAGGTCCTATGGCTACACCTTC CAWGDRRSYGYTF NA TRBJ1-2 NA 13 TRBV30
TGCGCCAGCAGCCCCGGAGGGGTCGGCGGGAGGCGTTACGAGCAGTACTTC CASSPGGVGGRRYEQYF NA TRBJ2-7 TRBD2 17 TRBV4-1
TGTGCCAGCAGTTACTTCCGGACTAGCGGCTCCTACGAGCAGTACTTC CASSYFRTSGSYEQYF NA TRBJ2-7 TRBD2 16 TRBV28
TGTGCCAGCAGCCGGAGCGGGACCGAAGAGACCCAGTACTTC CASSRSGTEETQYF NA TRBJ2-5 TRBD2 14 TRBV4-2
TGCAGCGCCCAAGACAGGGGAATGAACACTGAAGCTTTCTTT CSAQDRGMNTEAFF NA TRBJ1-1 TRBD1 14 TRBV29-1
TGTGCCAGCAGTGGAGGGCAGGGGGCAGGGGAAAAACTGTTTTTT CASSGGQGAGEKLFF NA TRBJ1-4 TRBD1 15 TRBV6-1
TGTGCCAGCAGTGCGCGCTCCTTCGGGGTAGCTTTCTTT CASSARSFGVAFF few TRBJ1-1 NA 13 TRBV25-1
TGCGCCAGCAGCCAGTATTTTGTCCCAGATACGCAGTATTTT CASSQYFVPDTQYF NA TRBJ2-3 NA 14 TRBV4-1
TGCGCCAGCAGCCAAGGTGGGCGGAACACTGAAGCTTTCTTT CASSQGGRNTEAFF once TRBJ1-1 NA 14 TRBV4-1
TGTGCCAGCAGCTATTTGGAGGGGGCGCAGAGTATTCGGAAAGGCACTGAAGCTTTCTTT CASSYLEGAQSIRKGTEAFF NA TRBJ1-1 TRBD1 20 TRBV5-5
TGTGCCAGCAGTGCCTCGGAGAACACCATATATTTT CASSASENTIYF once TRBJ1-3 NA 12 TRBV25-1